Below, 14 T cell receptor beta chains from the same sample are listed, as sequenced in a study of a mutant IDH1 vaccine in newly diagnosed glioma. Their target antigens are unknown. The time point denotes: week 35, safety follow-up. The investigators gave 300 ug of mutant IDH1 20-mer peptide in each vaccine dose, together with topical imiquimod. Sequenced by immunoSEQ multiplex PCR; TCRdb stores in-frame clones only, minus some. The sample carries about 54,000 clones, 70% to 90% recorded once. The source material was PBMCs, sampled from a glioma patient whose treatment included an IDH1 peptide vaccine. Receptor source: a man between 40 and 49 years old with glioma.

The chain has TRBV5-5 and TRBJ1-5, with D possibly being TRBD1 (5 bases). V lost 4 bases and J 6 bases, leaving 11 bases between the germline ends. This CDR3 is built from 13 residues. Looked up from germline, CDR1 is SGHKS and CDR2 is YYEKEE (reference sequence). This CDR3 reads CASSPGGSQPQHF. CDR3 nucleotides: TGTGCCAGCAGCCCGGGGGGGTCTCAGCCCCAGCATTTT.

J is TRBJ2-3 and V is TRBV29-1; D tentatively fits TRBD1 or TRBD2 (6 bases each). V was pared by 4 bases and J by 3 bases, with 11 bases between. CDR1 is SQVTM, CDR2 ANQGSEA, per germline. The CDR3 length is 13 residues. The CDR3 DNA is TGCAGCGTTGTAGGGGGGTTAACAGATACGCAGTATTTT. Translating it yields CSVVGGLTDTQYF.

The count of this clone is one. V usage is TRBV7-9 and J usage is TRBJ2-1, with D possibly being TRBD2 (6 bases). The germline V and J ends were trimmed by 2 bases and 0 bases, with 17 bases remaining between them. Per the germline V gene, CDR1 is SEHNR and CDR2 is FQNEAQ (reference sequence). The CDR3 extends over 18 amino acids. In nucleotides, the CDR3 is TGTGCCAGCAGCTTATTCCGGACTACTCAGCTCTCCTACAATGAGCAGTTCTTC. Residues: CASSLFRTTQLSYNEQFF. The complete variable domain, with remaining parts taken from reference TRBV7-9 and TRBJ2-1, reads DTGVSQNPRHKITKRGQNVTFRCDPISEHNRLYWYRQTLGQGPEFLTYFQNEAQLEKSRLLSDRFSAERPKGSFSTLEIQRTEQGDSAMYLCASSLFRTTQLSYNEQFFGPGTRLTVL.

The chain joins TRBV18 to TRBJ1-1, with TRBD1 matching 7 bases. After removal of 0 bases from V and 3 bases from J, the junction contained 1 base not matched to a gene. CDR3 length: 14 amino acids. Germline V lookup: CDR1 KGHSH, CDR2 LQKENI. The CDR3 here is CASSPPGQYTEAFF. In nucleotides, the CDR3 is TGTGCCAGCTCACCACCGGGACAGTACACTGAAGCTTTCTTT.

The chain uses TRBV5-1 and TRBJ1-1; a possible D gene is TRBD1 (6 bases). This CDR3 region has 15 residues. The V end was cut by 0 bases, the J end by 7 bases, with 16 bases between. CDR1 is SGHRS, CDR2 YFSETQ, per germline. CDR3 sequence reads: CASSLAKGVGDEAFF. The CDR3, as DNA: TGCGCCAGCAGCTTGGCCAAGGGGGTGGGCGATGAAGCTTTCTTT. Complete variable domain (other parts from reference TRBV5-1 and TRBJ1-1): KAGVTQTPRYLIKTRGQQVTLSCSPISGHRSVSWYQQTPGQGLQFLFEYFSETQRNKGNFPGRFSGRQFSNSRSEMNVSTLELGDSALYLCASSLAKGVGDEAFFGQGTRLTVV.

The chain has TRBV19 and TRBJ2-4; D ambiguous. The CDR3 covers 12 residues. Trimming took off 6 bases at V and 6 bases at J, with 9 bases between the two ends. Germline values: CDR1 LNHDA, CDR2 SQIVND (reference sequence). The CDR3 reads CASSGRLNIQYF. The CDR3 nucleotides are TGTGCCAGTAGCGGCAGGTTAAACATTCAGTACTTC.

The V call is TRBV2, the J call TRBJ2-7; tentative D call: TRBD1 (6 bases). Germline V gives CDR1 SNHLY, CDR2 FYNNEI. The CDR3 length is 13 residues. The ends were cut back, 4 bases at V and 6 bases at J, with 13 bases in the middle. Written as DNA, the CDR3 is TGTGCCAGCAGTGTGGACAGAGCCAGCGAGCAGTACTTC. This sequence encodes CASSVDRASEQYF.

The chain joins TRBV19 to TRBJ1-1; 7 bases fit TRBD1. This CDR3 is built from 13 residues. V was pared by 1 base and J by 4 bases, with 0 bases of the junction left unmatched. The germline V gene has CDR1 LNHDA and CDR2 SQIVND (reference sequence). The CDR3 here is CASSIAGGTEAFF. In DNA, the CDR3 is TGTGCCAGTAGTATAGCAGGGGGCACTGAAGCTTTCTTT.

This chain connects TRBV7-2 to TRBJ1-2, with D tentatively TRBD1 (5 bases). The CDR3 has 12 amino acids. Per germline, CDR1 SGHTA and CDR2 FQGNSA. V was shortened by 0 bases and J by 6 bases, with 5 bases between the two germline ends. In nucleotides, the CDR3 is TGTGCCAGCAGCTTAGCGGGGGATGGCTACACCTTC. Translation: CASSLAGDGYTF.

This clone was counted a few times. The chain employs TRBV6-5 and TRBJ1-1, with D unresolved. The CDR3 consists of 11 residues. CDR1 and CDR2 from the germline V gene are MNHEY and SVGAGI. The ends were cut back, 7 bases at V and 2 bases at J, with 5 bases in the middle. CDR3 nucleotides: TGTGCCAGCACAGGAAACACTGAAGCTTTCTTT. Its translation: CASTGNTEAFF.

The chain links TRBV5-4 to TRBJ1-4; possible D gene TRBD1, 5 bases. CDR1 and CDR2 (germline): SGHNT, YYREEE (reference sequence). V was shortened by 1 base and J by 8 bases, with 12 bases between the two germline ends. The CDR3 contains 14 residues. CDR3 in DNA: TGTGCCAGCAGCTTGCAGGGTAGGGAGGAAAAACTGTTTTTT. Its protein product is CASSLQGREEKLFF.

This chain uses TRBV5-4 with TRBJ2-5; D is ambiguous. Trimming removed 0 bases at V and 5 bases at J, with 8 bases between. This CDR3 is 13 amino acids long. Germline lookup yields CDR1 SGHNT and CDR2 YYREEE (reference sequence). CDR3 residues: CASSLGGWETQYF. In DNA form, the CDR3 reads TGTGCCAGCAGCTTGGGAGGTTGGGAGACCCAGTACTTC.

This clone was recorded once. In DNA, the CDR3 is TGCGCCAGCAGCTTGGACTCATACCAGTCCTACAATGAGCAGTTCTTC. Translating gives CASSLDSYQSYNEQFF. J is TRBJ2-1 and V is TRBV5-1; D not resolved. Between the trimmed V and J ends, which lost 0 bases and 1 base, there was a span of 11 bases. Germline lookup yields CDR1 SGHRS and CDR2 YFSETQ. This CDR3 is 16 amino acids long.

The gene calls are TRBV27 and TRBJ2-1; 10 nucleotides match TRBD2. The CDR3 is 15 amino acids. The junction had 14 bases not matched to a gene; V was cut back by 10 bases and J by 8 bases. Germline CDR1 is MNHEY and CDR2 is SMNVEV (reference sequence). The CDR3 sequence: CATRSGTSEVDEQFF. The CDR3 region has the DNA TGTGCCACGCGATCCGGGACTAGCGAGGTCGATGAGCAGTTCTTC.